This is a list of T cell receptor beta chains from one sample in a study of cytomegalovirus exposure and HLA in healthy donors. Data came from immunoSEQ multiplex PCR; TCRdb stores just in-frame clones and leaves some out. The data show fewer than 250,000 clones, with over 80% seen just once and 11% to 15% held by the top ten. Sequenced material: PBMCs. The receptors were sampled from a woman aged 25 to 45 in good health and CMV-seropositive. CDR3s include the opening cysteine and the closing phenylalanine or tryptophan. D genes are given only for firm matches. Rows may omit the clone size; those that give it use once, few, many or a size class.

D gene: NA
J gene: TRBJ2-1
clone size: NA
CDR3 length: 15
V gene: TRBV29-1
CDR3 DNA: TGCAGCGTTGCGGAAAGACCGAGCTCCTACAATGAGCAGTTCTTC
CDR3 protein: CSVAERPSSYNEQFF

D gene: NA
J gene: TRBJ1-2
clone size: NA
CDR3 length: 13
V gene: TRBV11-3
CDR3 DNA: TGTGCCAGCAGCCCGACAGGAGCCTATGGCTACACCTTC
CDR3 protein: CASSPTGAYGYTF

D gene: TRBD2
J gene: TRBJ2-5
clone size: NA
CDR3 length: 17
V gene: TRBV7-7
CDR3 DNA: TGTGCTAGCAGCCGCAGAGGGACTAGCGGGAGACAGGAGACCCAGTACTTC
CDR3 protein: CASSRRGTSGRQETQYF

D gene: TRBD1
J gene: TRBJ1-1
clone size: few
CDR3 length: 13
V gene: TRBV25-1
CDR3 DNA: TGTGCCAGCAGCCACAGGGGAGGCACTGAAGCTTTCTTT
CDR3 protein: CASSHRGGTEAFF

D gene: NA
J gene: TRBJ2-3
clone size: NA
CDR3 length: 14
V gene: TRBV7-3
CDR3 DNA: TGTGCCAGCAGCCGGGGTCCTAGCACAGATACGCAGTATTTT
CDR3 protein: CASSRGPSTDTQYF

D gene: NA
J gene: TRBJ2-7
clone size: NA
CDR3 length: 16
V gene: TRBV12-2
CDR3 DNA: TGTGCAAGTCGCCACCTAGCGGGACTCAGAACCTACGAGCAGTACTTC
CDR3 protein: CASRHLAGLRTYEQYF

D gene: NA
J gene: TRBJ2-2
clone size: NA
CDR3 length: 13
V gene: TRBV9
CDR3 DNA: TGTGCCAGCGAGGGTTTGTTGGCCGGGGAGCTGTTTTTT
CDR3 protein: CASEGLLAGELFF

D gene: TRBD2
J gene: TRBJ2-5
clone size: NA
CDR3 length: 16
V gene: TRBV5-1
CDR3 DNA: TGCGCCAGCCAGCTTAGCGGGAGGGCATCCCAAGAGACCCAGTACTTC
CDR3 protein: CASQLSGRASQETQYF

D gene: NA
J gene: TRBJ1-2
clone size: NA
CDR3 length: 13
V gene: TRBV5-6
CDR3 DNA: TGTGCCAGCAGCTTGGTGGTAGGGTATGGCTACACCTTC
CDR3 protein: CASSLVVGYGYTF

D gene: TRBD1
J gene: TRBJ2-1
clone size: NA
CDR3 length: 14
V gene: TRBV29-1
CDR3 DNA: TGCAGCGTTGGTTGGGGACAGGGGAACAATGAGCAGTTCTTC
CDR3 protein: CSVGWGQGNNEQFF

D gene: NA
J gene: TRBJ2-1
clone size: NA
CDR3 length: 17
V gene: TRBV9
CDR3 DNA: TGTGCCAGCAGCCCTAGAAATGTGGCCCCCGGGTCCAATGAGCAGTTCTTC
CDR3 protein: CASSPRNVAPGSNEQFF

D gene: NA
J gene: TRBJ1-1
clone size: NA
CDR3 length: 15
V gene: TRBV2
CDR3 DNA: TGTGCCAGCAGTGAAGCTTCCACAGGGCCGGGTGAAGCTTTCTTT
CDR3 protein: CASSEASTGPGEAFF

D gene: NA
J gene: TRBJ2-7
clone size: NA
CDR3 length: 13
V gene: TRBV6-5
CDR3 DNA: TGTGCCAGCAGTTTGGGTTTAGCCTACGAGCAGTACTTC
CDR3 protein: CASSLGLAYEQYF

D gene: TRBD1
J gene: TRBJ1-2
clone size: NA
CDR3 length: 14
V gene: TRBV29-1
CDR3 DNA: TGCAGCGTTGAAATGAAGGGGGCGCGATTCGGCTACACCTTC
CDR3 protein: CSVEMKGARFGYTF

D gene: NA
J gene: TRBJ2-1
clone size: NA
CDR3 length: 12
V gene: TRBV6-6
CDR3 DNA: TGTGCCAGCACGGACTACAATGCGGAGCAGTTCTTC
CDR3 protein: CASTDYNAEQFF

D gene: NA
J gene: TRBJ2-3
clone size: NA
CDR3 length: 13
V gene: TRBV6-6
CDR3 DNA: TGTGCCAGCAGTCCCGGGGGCACAGATACGCAGTATTTT
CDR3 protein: CASSPGGTDTQYF

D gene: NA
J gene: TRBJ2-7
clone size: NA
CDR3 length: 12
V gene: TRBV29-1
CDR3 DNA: TGCAGCGTTGGCAGAGATTCTTACGAGCAGTACTTC
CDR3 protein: CSVGRDSYEQYF

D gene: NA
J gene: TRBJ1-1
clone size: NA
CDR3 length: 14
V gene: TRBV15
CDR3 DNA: TGTGCCACCAGCAGGTTGGATCGTGGCACTGAAGCTTTCTTT
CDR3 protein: CATSRLDRGTEAFF

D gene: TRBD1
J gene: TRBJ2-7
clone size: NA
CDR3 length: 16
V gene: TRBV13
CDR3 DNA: TGTGCCAGCAGCTCCCGAATACAGGGGTTAGCCGGGGAGCAGTACTTC
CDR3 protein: CASSSRIQGLAGEQYF

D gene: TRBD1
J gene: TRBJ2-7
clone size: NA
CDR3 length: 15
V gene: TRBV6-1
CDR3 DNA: TGTGCCAGCAGTGACTCGACAGGGGGTCTTGAAGAGCAGTACTTC
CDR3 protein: CASSDSTGGLEEQYF

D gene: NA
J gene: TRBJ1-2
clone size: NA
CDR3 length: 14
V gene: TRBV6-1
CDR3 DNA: TGTGCCAGCAGTGCTTGGGGGGCCAACTATGGCTACACCTTC
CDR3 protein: CASSAWGANYGYTF

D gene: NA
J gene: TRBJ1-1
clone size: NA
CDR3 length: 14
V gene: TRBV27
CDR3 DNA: TGTGCCAGCAGTAGGTCAGGGGACTGGCTGGTAACTTTCTTT
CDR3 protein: CASSRSGDWLVTFF

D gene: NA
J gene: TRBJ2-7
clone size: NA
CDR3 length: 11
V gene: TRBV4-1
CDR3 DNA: TGCGCCAGCAGCCAAGCGAACGAGCAGTACTTC
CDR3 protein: CASSQANEQYF

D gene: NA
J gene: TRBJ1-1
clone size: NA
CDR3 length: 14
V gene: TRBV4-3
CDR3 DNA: TGCGCCAGCAGCCAGCGACTGGGGCTCACTGAAGCTTTCTTT
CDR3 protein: CASSQRLGLTEAFF

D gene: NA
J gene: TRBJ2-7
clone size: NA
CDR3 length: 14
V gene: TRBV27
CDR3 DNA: TGTGCCAGCAGAGAAGCAGGGGCCAACTCAGAGCAGTACTTC
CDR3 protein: CASREAGANSEQYF

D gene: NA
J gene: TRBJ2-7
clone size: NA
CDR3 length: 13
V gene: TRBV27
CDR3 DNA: TGTGCCAGTTCCCGGGACCCCGACTACGAGCAGTACTTC
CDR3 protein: CASSRDPDYEQYF

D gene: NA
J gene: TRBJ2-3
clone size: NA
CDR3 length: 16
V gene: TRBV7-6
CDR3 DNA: TGTGCCAGCAGCTCCACCGGCCTAGAAGGCACAGATACGCAGTATTTT
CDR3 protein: CASSSTGLEGTDTQYF

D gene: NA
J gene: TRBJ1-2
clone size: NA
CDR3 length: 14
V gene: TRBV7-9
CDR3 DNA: TGTGCCAGCAGCTTAGCGAAGGGAGGATATGGCTACACCTTC
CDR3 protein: CASSLAKGGYGYTF

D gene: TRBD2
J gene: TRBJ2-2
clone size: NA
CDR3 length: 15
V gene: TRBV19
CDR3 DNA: TGTGCCAGTAGTGAACTAGCGGGACGTCCCGGGGAGCTGTTTTTT
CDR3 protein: CASSELAGRPGELFF

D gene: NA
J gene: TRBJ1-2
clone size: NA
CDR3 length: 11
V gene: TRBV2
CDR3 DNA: TGTGCCAGCACGACAGTCTATGGCTACACCTTC
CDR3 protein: CASTTVYGYTF

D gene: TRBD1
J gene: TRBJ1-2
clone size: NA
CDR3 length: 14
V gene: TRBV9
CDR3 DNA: TGTGCCAGCAGCAGCCGGGACAGGATCGGCGGCTACACCTTC
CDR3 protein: CASSSRDRIGGYTF

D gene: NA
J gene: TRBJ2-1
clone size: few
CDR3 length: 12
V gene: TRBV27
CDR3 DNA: TGTGCCAGCAGTTTAACATACAATGAGCAGTTCTTC
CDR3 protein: CASSLTYNEQFF

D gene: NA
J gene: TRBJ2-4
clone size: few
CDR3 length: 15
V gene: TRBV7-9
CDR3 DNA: TGTGCCAGCAGCTTATCTCAGGTAGCCAAAAACATTCAGTACTTC
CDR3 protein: CASSLSQVAKNIQYF

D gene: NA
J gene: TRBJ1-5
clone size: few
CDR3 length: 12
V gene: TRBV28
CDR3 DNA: TGTGCCAGTACGACGGGCGATCAGCCCCAGCATTTT
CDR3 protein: CASTTGDQPQHF

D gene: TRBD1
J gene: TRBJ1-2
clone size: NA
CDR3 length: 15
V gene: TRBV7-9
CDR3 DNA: TGTGCCAGCAGCTCACGACAGGACAGGGAATATGGCTACACCTTC
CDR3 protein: CASSSRQDREYGYTF

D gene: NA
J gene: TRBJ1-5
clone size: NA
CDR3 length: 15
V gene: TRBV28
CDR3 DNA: TGTGCCAGCAGTTCCCCCCCCAGGAGCAATCAGCCCCAGCATTTT
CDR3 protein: CASSSPPRSNQPQHF

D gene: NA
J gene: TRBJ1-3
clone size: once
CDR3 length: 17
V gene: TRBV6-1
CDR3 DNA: TGTGCCAGCAGTGATTTGGGAGCATCGAGCTCTGGAAACACCATATATTTT
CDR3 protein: CASSDLGASSSGNTIYF

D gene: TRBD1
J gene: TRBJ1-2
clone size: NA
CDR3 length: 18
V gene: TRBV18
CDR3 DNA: TGTGCCAGCTCACCACCGAGCGGGACAGGTCGAGGCGACTATGGCTACACCTTC
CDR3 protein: CASSPPSGTGRGDYGYTF

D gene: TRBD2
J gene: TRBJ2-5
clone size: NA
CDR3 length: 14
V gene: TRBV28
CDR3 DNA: TGTGCCAGCCATTTAGCGGGCGGAGGGGAGACCCAGTACTTC
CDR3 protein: CASHLAGGGETQYF

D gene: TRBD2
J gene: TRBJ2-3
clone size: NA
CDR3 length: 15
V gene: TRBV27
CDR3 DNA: TGTGCCAGCAGTTCGGTAGCGGGAGAAGCGGATACGCAGTATTTT
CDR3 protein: CASSSVAGEADTQYF

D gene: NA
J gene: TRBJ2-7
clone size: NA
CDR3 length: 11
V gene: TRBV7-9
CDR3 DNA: TGTGCCAGCAGCCGCAGCTACGAGCAGTACTTC
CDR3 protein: CASSRSYEQYF

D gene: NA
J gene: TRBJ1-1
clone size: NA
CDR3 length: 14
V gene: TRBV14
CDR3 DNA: TGTGCCAGCAGCCCCAACTACAGGCCCACTGAAGCTTTCTTT
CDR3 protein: CASSPNYRPTEAFF

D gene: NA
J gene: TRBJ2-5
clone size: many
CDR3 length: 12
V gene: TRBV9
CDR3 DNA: TGTGCCAGCAGCCAATCACAAGAGACCCAGTACTTC
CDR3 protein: CASSQSQETQYF